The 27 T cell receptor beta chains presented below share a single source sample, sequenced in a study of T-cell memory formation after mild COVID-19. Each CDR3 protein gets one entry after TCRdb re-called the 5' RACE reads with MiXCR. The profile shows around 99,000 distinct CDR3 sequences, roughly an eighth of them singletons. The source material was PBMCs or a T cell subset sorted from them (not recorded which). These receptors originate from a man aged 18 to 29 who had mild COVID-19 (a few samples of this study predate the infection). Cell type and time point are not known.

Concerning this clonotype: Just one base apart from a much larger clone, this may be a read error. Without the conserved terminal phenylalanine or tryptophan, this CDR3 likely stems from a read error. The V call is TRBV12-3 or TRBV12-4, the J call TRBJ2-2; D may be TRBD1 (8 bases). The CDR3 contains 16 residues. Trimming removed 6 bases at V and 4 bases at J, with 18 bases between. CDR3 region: CASSPATGEGTGELFI. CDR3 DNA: TGTGCCAGCAGCCCTGCGACAGGGGAGGGCACCGGGGAGCTGTTTATT.

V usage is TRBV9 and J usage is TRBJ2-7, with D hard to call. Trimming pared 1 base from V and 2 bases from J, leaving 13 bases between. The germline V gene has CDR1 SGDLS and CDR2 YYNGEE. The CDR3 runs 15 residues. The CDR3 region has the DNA TGTGCCAGCAGCGTACAATCGCACGGAGCCTACGAGCAGTACTTC. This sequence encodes CASSVQSHGAYEQYF.

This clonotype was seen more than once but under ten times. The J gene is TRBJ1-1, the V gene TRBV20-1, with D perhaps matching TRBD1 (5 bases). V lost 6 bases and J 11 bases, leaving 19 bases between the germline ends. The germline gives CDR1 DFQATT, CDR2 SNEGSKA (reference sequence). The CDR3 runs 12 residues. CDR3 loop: CSAIPRGADAFF. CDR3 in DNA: TGCAGTGCAATACCGAGAGGGGCCGACGCTTTCTTT.

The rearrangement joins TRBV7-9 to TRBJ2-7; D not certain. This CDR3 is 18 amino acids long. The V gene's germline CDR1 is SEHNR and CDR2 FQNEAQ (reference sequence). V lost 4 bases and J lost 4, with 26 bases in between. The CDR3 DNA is TGTGCCAGCAGCTCCACGATCAACCGGGTCCCTCCCCGTTACGAGCAGTACTTC. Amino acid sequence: CASSSTINRVPPRYEQYF.

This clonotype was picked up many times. CDR3 in DNA: TGCAGCGTTGATAAGCAGGGGCTTGGGGATACGCAGTATTTT. This sequence encodes CSVDKQGLGDTQYF. The chain carries TRBV29-1 and TRBJ2-3; D might be TRBD1 (6 bases). The V gene lost 3 bases and the J gene lost 6 bases, with 16 bases spanning the gap. The CDR3 totals 14 residues. Per the germline V gene, CDR1 is SQVTM and CDR2 is ANQGSEA.

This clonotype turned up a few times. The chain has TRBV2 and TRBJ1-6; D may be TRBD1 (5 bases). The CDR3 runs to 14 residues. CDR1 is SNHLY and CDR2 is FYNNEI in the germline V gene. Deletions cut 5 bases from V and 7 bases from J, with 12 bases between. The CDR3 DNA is TGTGCCAGCAGTTCGGGGACGGGAAATTCACCCCTCCACTTT. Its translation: CASSSGTGNSPLHF.

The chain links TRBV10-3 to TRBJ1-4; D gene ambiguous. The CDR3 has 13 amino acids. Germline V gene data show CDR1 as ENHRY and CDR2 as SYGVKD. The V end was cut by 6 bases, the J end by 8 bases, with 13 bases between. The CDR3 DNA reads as TGTGCCATCAGCCCTGAAGGCGAGGAAAAACTGTTTTTT. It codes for CAISPEGEEKLFF.

The CDR3 sequence is CASSVPGTGVSYEQYF. In DNA form, the CDR3 reads TGCGCCAGCAGCGTACCCGGGACAGGGGTGTCCTACGAGCAGTACTTC. The rearrangement joins TRBV4-1 to TRBJ2-7; 10 nucleotides match TRBD1. Per germline, CDR1 MGHRA and CDR2 YSYEKL. Losses at the gene ends were 5 bases for V and 1 base for J; bases not matched to a gene: 8. The CDR3 loop spans 16 amino acids.

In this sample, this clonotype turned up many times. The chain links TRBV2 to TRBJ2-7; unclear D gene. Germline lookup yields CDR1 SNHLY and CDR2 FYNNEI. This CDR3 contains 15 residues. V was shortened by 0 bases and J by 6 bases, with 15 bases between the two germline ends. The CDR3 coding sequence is TGTGCCAGCAGTGAAGCGCGAAGATCCGAAGGCGAGCAGTACTTC. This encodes CASSEARRSEGEQYF.

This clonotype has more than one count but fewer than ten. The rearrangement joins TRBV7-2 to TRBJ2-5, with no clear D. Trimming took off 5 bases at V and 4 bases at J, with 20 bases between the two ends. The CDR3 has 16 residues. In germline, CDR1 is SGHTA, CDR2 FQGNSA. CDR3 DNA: TGTGCCAGCAGCCGAGAGGACGGAGACGGCAGAGAGACCCAGTACTTC. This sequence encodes CASSREDGDGRETQYF.

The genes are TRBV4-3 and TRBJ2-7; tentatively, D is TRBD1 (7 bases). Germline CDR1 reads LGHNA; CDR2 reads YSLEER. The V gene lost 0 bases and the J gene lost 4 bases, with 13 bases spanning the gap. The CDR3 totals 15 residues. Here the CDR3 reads CASSQDWQGGYEQYF. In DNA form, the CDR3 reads TGCGCCAGCAGCCAAGATTGGCAGGGGGGATACGAGCAGTACTTC.

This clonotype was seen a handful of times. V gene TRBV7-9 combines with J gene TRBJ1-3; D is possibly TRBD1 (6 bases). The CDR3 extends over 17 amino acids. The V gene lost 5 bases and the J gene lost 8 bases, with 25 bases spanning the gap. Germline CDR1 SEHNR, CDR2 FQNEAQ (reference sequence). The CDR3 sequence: CASSDFDRLSSGYTIYF. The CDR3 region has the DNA TGTGCCAGCAGCGACTTCGACAGGCTCTCCTCGGGATACACCATATATTTT.

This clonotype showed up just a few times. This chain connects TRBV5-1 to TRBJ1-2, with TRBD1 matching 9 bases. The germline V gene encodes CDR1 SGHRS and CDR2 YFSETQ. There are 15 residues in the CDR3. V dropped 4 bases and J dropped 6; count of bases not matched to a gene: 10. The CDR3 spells CASSPGQGIFNGYTF. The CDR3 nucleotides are TGCGCCAGCAGCCCGGGACAGGGAATTTTTAATGGCTACACCTTC.

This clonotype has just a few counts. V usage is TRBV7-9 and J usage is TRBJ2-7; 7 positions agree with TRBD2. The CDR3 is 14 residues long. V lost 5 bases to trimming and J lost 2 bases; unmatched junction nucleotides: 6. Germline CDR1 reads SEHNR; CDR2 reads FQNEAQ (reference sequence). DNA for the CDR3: TGTGCCAGCAGCCCCCCCGGGACTACCTACGAGCAGTACTTC. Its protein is CASSPPGTTYEQYF.

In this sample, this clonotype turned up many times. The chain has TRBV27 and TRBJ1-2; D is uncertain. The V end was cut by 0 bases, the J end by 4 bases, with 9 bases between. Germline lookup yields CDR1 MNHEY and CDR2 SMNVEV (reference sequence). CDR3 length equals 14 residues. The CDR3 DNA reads TGTGCCAGCAGTTTATCGCGCGGGCTCTATGGCTACACCTTC. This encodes CASSLSRGLYGYTF.

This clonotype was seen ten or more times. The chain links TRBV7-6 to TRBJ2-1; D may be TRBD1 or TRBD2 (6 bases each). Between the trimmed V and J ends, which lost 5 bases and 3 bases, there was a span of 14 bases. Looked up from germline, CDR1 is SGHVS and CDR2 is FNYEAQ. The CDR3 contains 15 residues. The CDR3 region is CASSRARGRYNEQFF. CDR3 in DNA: TGTGCCAGCAGCCGAGCCCGGGGGCGCTACAATGAGCAGTTCTTC.

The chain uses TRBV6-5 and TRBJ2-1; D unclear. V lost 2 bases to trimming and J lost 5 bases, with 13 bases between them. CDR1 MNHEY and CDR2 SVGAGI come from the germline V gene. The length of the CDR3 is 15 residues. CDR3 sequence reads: CASSYEYGQHNEQFF. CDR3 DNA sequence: TGTGCCAGCAGTTACGAATATGGGCAGCACAATGAGCAGTTCTTC.

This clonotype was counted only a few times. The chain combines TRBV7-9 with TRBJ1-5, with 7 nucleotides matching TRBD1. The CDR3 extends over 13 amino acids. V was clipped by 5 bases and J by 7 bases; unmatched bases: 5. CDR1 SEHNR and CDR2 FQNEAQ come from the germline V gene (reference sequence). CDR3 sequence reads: CASSGGGDQPQHF. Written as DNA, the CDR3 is TGTGCCAGCAGCGGAGGGGGCGACCAGCCCCAGCATTTT. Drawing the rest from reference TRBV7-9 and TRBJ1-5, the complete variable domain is DTGVSQNPRHKITKRGQNVTFRCDPISEHNRLYWYRQTLGQGPEFLTYFQNEAQLEKSRLLSDRFSAERPKGSFSTLEIQRTEQGDSAMYLCASSGGGDQPQHFGDGTRLSIL.

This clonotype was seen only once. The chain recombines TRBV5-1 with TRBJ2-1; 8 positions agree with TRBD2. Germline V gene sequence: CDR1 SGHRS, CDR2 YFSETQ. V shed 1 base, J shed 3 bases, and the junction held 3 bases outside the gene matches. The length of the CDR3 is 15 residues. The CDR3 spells CASSLYGGDYNEQFF. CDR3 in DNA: TGCGCCAGCAGCTTGTACGGGGGGGACTACAATGAGCAGTTCTTC. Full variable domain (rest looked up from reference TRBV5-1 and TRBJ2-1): KAGVTQTPRYLIKTRGQQVTLSCSPISGHRSVSWYQQTPGQGLQFLFEYFSETQRNKGNFPGRFSGRQFSNSRSEMNVSTLELGDSALYLCASSLYGGDYNEQFFGPGTRLTVL.

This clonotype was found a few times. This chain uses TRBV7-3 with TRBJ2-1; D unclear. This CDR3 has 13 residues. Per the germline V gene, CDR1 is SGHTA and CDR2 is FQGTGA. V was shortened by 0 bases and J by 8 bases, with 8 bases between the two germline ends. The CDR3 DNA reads TGTGCCAGCAGCTTAACCGGACCCGATGAGCAGTTCTTC. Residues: CASSLTGPDEQFF. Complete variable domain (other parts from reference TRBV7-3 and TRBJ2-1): GAGVSQTPSNKVTEKGKYVELRCDPISGHTALYWYRQSLGQGPEFLIYFQGTGAADDSGLPNDRFFAVRPEGSVSTLKIQRTERGDSAVYLCASSLTGPDEQFFGPGTRLTVL.

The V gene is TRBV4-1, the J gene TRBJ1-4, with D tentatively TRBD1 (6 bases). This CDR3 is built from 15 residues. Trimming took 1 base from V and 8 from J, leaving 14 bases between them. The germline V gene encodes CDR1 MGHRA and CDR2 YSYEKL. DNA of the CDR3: TGCGCCAGCAGCCAAGCGCGTGGAGGGGGAGAAAAACTGTTTTTT. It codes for CASSQARGGGEKLFF.

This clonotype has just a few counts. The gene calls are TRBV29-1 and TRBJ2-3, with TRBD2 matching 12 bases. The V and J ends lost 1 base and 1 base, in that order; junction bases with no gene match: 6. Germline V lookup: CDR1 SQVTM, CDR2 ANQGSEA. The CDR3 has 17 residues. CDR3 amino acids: CSVEGLLAGGRTDTQYF. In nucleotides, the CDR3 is TGCAGCGTTGAAGGTCTACTAGCGGGGGGCCGCACAGATACGCAGTATTTT.

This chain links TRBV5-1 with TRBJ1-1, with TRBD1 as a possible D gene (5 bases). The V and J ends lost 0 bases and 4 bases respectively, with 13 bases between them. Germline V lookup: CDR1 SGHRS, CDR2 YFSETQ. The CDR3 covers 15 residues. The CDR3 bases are TGCGCCAGCAGCTTGGATCGGTGGGGGGGCACTGAAGCTTTCTTT. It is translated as CASSLDRWGGTEAFF.

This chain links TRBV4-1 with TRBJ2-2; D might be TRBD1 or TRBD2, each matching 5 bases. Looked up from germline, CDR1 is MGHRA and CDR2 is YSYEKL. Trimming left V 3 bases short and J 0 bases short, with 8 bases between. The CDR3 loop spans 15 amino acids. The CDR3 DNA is TGCGCCAGCAGCCAGGGGGTGGCGAACACCGGGGAGCTGTTTTTT. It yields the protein CASSQGVANTGELFF.

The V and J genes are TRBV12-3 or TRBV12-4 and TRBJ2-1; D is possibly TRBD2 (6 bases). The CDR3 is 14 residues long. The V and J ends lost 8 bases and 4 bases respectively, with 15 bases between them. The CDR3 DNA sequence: TGTGCCAGCGGACTACAGAACGCGTACAATGAGCAGTTCTTC. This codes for CASGLQNAYNEQFF.

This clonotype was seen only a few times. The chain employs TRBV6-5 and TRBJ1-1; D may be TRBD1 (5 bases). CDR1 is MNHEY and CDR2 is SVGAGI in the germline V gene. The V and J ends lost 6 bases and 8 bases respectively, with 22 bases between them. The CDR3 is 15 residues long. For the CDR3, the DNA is TGTGCCAGCAGCATGTTCAAGGGACTCACTACGGAAGCTTTCTTT. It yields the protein CASSMFKGLTTEAFF.

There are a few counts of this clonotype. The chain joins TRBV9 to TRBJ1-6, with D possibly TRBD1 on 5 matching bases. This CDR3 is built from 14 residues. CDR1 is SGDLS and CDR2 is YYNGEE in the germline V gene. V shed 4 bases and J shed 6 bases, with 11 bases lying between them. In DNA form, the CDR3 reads TGTGCCAGCAGCCCCGGGGGTATTAATTCACCCCTCCACTTT. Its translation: CASSPGGINSPLHF.